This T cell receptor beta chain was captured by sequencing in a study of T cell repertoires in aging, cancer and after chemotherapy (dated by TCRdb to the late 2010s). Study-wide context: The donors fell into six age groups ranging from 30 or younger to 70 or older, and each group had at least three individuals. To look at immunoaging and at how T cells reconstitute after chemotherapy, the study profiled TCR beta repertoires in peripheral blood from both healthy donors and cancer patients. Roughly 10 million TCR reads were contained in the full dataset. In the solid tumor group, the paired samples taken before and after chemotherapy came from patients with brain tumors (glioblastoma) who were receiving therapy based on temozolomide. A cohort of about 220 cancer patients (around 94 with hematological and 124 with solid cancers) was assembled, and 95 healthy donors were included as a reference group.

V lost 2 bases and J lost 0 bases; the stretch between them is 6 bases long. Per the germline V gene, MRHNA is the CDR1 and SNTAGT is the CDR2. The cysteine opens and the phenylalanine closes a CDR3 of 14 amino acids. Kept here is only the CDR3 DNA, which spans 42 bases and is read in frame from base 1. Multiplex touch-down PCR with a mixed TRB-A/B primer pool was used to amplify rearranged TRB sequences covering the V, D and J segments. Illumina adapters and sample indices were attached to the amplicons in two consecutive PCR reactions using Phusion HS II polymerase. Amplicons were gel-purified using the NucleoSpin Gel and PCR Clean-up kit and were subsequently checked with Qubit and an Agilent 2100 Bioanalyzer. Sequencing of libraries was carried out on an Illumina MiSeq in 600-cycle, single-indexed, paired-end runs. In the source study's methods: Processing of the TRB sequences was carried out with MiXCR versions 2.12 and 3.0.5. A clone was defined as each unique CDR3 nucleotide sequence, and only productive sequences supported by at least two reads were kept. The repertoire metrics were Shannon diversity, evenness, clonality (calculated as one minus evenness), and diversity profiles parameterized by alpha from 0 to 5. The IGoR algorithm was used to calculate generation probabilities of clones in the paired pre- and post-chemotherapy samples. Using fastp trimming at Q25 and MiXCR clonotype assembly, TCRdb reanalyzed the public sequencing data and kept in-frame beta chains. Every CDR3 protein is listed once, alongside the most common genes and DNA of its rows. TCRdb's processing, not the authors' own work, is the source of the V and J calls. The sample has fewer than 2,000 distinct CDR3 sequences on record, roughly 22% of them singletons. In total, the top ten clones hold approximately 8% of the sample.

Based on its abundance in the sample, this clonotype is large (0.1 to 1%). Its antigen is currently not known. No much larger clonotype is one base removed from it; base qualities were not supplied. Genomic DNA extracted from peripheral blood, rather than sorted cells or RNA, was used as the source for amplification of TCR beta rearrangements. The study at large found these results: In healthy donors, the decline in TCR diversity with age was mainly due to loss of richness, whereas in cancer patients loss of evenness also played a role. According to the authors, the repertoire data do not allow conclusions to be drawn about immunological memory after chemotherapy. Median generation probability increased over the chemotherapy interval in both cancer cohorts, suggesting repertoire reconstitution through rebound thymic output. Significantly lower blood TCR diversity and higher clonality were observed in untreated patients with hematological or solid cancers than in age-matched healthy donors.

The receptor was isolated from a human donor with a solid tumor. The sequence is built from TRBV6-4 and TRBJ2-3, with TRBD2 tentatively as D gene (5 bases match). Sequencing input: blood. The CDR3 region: CASSDGGSTDTQYF. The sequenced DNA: TGTGCCAGCAGTGACGGCGGGAGCACAGATACGCAGTATTTT.